What follows describes a single TCR beta chain. Germline CDR1 is MRHNA and CDR2 is SNTAGT. The CDR3 runs to 11 residues. The ends were cut back, 11 bases at V and 0 bases at J, with 7 bases in the middle. Diagnosis relied on clinical symptoms, serum thyroxine and TRAb, thyroid ultrasound and orbital computed tomography. These data are taken from a study of T cells in Graves' hyperthyroidism and ophthalmopathy. RNA transcripts served as the template for amplifying TCR beta CDR3 regions. The HTBI primer set served for first-round RT-PCR of the TCR CDR3. MiXCR, applied by TCRdb to the multiplex PCR reads, yields one record per CDR3 protein. The profile shows approximately 490,000 distinct CDR3 sequences, approximately 22% of them singletons.

The sequenced sample consisted of blood. The sequence derives from a woman aged 65 to 85 with Graves' ophthalmopathy. The chain recombines TRBV6-4 with TRBJ1-1, with D uncertain. The CDR3, as DNA: TGTGCCCCCCGCGTGAACACTGAAGCTTTCTTT. Amino acids: CAPRVNTEAFF.